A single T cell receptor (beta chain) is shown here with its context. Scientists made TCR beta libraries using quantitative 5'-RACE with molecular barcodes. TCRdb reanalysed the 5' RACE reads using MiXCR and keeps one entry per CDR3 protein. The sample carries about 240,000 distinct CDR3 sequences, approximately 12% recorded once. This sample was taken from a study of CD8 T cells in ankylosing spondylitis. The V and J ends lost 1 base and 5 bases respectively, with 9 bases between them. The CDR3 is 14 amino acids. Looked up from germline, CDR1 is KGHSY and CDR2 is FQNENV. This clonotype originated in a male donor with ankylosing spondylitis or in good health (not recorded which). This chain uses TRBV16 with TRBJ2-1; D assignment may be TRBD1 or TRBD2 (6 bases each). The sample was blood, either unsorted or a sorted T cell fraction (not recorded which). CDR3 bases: TGTGCCAGCAGCCAATTTGGGGGGCACAATGAGCAGTTCTTC. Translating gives CASSQFGGHNEQFF.